The entry below describes one T cell receptor beta chain. There are 14 residues in the CDR3. CDR1 and CDR2 (germline): SGHRS, YFSETQ. Trimming shortened V by 2 bases and J by 4 bases, and 11 bases separated the two germline ends. These data are taken from a study of blood T cell repertoires in COVID-19. As originally analysed: By means of reference gene primer amplification, nucleated cell counts were estimated. TCRdb's table, derived via immunoSEQ multiplex PCR, lists solely in-frame clones and lacks some. D and trimming were read from the DNA, whereas the V and J calls and clone size are those reported in that table. The sample shows more than 90,000 clones, around 80% of them seen only once.

The receptor comes from a woman in her seventies with acute or convalescent COVID-19. Sequencing was done on a sample of peripheral blood. The chain combines TRBV5-1 with TRBJ2-3; the D is unclear. The CDR3 DNA reads as TGCGCCAGCAGCTTAAGAGGTACGGCAGATACGCAGTATTTT. This translates into CASSLRGTADTQYF.